The 10 T cell receptor beta chains reported below all come from one sample, sequenced in a study of T cell responses to AZD1222 COVID-19 vaccine. Sequenced by immunoSEQ multiplex PCR; TCRdb stores in-frame clones only, minus some. The sample includes approximately 60,000 clones, 76% seen only once; the top ten take more than 12%. The material sequenced was peripheral blood, taken on day 0 of AZD1222 vaccination. The receptor set was obtained from an adult in good health.

This clone was seen a handful of times. The chain uses TRBV24-1 and TRBJ2-5; a possible D gene is TRBD1 (5 bases). CDR3 length equals 14 residues. Trimming left V 5 bases short and J 2 bases short, with 11 bases between. From germline, CDR1 is KGHDR and CDR2 SFDVKD. CDR3: CATSAVTDQETQYF. The CDR3 coding sequence is TGTGCCACCAGTGCAGTGACAGATCAAGAGACCCAGTACTTC.

This clone came up once. This chain joins TRBV3-1 (or the pseudogene TRBV3-2) and TRBJ1-6, with D unclear. This CDR3 region has 15 residues. V shed 3 bases and J shed 0 bases, with 6 bases lying between them. Germline V gene sequence: CDR1 LGHDT, CDR2 YNNKEL (reference sequence). CDR3 sequence: CASSQQSSYNSPLHF. In nucleotides, the CDR3 is TGTGCCAGCAGCCAGCAAAGCTCCTATAATTCACCCCTCCACTTT.

This sequence joins TRBV4-3 and TRBJ1-1; no definite D call. V shed 1 base and J shed 4 bases, with 10 bases lying between them. CDR1 LGHNA and CDR2 YSLEER come from the germline V gene. The CDR3 totals 14 residues. The CDR3 coding sequence is TGCGCCAGCAGCCAAGGAGGGTGGGTCACTGAAGCTTTCTTT. Protein product: CASSQGGWVTEAFF.

The J gene is TRBJ1-1, the V gene TRBV7-2, with TRBD1 as a possible D gene (5 bases). The CDR3 length is 13 residues. Looked up from germline, CDR1 is SGHTA and CDR2 is FQGNSA. V was shortened by 1 base and J by 6 bases, with 9 bases between the two germline ends. In nucleotides, the CDR3 is TGTGCCAGCAGCTTAGACCCACAGGCTGAAGCTTTCTTT. Translated, it gives CASSLDPQAEAFF. Together with reference TRBV7-2 and TRBJ1-1, the CDR3 gives the full variable domain: GAGVSQSPSNKVTEKGKDVELRCDPISGHTALYWYRQSLGQGLEFLIYFQGNSAPDKSGLPSDRFSAERTGGSVSTLTIQRTQQEDSAVYLCASSLDPQAEAFFGQGTRLTVV.

This clone was detected a few times. Other DNA sequences within the sample encode an identical CDR3. This chain links TRBV9 with TRBJ2-7; 11 positions agree with TRBD1. Germline V gives CDR1 SGDLS, CDR2 YYNGEE. Unmatched junction bases numbered 4, after V lost 2 bases and J lost 3 bases. This CDR3 has 15 residues. In DNA form, the CDR3 reads TGTGCCAGCAGCGTGGGGGACAGGGGGATCTACGAGCAGTACTTC. It codes for CASSVGDRGIYEQYF.

The chain is built from TRBV5-6 and TRBJ2-7; TRBD1 matches 10 bases. CDR3 length: 14 amino acids. Trimming took 0 bases from V and 3 from J; bases not matched to a gene: 0. Germline V lookup: CDR1 SGHDT, CDR2 YYEEEE. This CDR3 reads CASSLGTGGYEQYF. CDR3 nucleotide sequence: TGTGCCAGCAGCTTGGGGACAGGGGGCTACGAGCAGTACTTC.

The chain carries TRBV3-1 (or the pseudogene TRBV3-2) and TRBJ2-7; D uncertain. The length of the CDR3 is 14 residues. Germline CDR1 LGHDT, CDR2 YNNKEL (reference sequence). The V and J ends lost 2 bases and 2 bases respectively, with 10 bases between them. The CDR3 here is CASSQHPGTYEQYF. The CDR3 DNA reads as TGTGCCAGCAGCCAACATCCAGGCACCTACGAGCAGTACTTC.

This clone showed up just a few times. The chain employs TRBV29-1 and TRBJ2-1; 10 bases match TRBD2. V gave up 4 bases and J gave up 6 bases; unmatched junction bases: 6. Germline-derived CDR1 and CDR2 are SQVTM and ANQGSEA. The length of the CDR3 is 14 residues. CDR3 DNA: TGCAGCGTTGGAAGCGGGGGGGCTATCAATGAGCAGTTCTTC. It yields the protein CSVGSGGAINEQFF.

The J gene is TRBJ2-1, the V gene TRBV7-6; TRBD2 matches 8 bases. The CDR3 has 16 residues. Germline CDR1 is SGHVS and CDR2 is FNYEAQ. V was clipped by 5 bases and J by 0 bases; unmatched bases: 6. The CDR3 nucleotides are TGTGCCAGCAGCCTCGGGGGGGCCCCCTCCTACAATGAGCAGTTCTTC. This translates into CASSLGGAPSYNEQFF.

As regards this clone: At the DNA level, this CDR3 is encoded by other sequences in the same sample as well. The chain links TRBV7-6 to TRBJ1-6; TRBD1 is a possible D gene (6 bases). V lost 3 bases and J lost 3, with 6 bases in between. Germline V gene sequence: CDR1 SGHVS, CDR2 FNYEAQ. The CDR3 spans 14 residues. CDR3 amino acids: CASSLDSYNSPLHF. Here the CDR3 DNA reads TGTGCCAGCAGCTTGGACAGCTATAATTCACCCCTCCACTTT. Complete variable domain (other parts from reference TRBV7-6 and TRBJ1-6): GAGVSQSPRYKVTKRGQDVALRCDPISGHVSLYWYRQALGQGPEFLTYFNYEAQQDKSGLPNDRFSAERPEGSISTLTIQRTEQRDSAMYRCASSLDSYNSPLHFGNGTRLTVT.